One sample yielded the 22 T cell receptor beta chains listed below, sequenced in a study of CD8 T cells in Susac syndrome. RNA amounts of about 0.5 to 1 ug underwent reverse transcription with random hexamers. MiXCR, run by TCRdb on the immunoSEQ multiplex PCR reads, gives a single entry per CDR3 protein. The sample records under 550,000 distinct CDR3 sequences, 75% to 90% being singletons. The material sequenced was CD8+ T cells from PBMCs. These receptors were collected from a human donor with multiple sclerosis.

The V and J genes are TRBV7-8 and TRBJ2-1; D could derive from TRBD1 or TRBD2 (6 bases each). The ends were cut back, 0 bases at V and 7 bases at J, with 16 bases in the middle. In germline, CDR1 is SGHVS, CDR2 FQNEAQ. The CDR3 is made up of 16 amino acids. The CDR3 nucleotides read TGTGCCAGCAGCTTAGCGGGGGGCCCAATAACGAATGAGCAGTTCTTC. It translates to CASSLAGGPITNEQFF.

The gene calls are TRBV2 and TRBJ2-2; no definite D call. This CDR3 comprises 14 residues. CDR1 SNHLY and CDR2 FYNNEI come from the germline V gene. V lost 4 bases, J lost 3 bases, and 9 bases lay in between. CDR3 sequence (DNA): TGTGCCAGCAGTGCCCCGAGCGACACCGGGGAGCTGTTTTTT. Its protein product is CASSAPSDTGELFF.

The CDR3 nucleotides are TGTGCCTGGAGTGTCGGGGTGGGCTACGAGCAGTACTTC. Protein sequence: CAWSVGVGYEQYF. The chain employs TRBV30 and TRBJ2-7; perhaps TRBD2 as D (5 bases). The germline V gene has CDR1 GTSNPN and CDR2 SVGIG (reference sequence). V lost 0 bases, J lost 3 bases, and 9 bases lay in between. The length of the CDR3 is 13 residues.

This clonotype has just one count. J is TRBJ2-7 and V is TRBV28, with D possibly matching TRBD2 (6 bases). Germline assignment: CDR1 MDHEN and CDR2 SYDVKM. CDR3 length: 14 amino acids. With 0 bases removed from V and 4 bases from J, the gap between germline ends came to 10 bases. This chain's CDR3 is CASSLWEGRYEQYF. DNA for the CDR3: TGTGCCAGCAGTTTATGGGAGGGACGTTACGAGCAGTACTTC.

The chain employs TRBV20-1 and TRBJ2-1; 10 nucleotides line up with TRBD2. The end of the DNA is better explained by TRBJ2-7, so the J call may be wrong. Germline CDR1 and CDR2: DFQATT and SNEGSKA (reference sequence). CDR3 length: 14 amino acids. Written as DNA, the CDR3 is TGCAGTGCTAGCGGACTAGCGGATCCCTACGAGCAGTACTTC. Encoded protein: CSASGLADPYEQYF.

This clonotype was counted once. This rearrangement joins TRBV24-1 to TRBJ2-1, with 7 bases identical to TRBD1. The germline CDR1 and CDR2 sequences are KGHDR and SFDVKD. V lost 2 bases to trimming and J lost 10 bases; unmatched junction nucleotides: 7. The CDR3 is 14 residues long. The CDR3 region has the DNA TGTGCCACCAGTGATTCGGACAGGTCGAACGAGCAGTTCTTC. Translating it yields CATSDSDRSNEQFF.

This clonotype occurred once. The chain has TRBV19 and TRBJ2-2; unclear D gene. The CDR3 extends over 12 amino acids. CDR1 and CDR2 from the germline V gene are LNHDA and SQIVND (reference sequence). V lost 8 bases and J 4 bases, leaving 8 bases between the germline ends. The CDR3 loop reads CASWQSTGELFF. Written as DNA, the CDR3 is TGTGCCAGTTGGCAGAGCACCGGGGAGCTGTTTTTT.

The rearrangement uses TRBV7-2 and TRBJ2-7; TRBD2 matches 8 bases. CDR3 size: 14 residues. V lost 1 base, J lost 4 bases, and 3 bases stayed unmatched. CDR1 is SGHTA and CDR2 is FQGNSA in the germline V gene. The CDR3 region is CASSLVASGYEQYF. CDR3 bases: TGTGCCAGCAGCTTAGTAGCTAGCGGGTACGAGCAGTACTTC.

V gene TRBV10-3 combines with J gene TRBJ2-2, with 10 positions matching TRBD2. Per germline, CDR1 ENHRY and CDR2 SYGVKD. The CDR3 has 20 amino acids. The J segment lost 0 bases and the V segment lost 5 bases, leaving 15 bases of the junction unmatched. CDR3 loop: CAISQYPAGLAPANTGELFF. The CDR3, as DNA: TGTGCCATCAGTCAGTATCCGGCGGGACTAGCGCCCGCGAACACCGGGGAGCTGTTTTTT.

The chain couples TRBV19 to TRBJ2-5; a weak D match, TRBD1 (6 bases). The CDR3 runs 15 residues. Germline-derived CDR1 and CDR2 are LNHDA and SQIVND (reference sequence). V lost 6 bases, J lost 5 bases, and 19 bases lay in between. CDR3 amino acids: CASSPGHGDRETQYF. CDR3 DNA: TGTGCCAGTAGCCCGGGACACGGGGATAGGGAGACCCAGTACTTC.

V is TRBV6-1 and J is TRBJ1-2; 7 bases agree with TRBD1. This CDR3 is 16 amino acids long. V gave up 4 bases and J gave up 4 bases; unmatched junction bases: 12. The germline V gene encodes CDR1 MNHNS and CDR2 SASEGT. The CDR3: CASSGTISRQGYGYTF. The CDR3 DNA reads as TGTGCCAGCAGTGGAACTATTTCCAGACAGGGCTATGGCTACACCTTC.

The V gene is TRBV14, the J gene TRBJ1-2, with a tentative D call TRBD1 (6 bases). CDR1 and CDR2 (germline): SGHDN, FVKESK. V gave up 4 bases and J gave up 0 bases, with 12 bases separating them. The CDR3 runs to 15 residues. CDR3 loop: CASSRSAGANYGYTF. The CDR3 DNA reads TGTGCCAGCAGCCGTTCGGCAGGGGCTAACTATGGCTACACCTTC.

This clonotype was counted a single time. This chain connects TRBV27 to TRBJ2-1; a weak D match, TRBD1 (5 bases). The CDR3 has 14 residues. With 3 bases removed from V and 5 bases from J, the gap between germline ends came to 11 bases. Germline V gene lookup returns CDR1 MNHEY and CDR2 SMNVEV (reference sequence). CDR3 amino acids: CASSFPDRDNEQFF. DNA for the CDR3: TGTGCCAGCAGTTTCCCCGACAGAGACAATGAGCAGTTCTTC.

The CDR3 sequence is CASSQGASGGNEQFF. For the CDR3, the DNA is TGTGCCAGCAGCCAAGGTGCTAGCGGGGGCAATGAGCAGTTCTTC. The V call is TRBV14, the J call TRBJ2-1; 10 bases align to TRBD2. The CDR3 loop spans 15 amino acids. From germline, CDR1 is SGHDN and CDR2 FVKESK. J was trimmed by 6 bases and V by 1 base; bases with no gene match: 3.

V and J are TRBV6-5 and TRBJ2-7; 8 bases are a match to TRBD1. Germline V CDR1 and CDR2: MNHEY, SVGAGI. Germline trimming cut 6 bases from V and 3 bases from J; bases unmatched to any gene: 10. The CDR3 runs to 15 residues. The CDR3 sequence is CASSLTGAIDYEQYF. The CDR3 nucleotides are TGTGCCAGCAGCCTGACAGGGGCCATAGACTACGAGCAGTACTTC.

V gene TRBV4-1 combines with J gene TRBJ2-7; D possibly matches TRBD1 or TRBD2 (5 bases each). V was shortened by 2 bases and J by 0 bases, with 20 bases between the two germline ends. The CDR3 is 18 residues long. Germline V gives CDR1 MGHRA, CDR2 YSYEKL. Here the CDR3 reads CASSQREGWDRDSYEQYF. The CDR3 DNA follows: TGCGCCAGCAGCCAAAGAGAAGGCTGGGACCGCGACTCCTACGAGCAGTACTTC.

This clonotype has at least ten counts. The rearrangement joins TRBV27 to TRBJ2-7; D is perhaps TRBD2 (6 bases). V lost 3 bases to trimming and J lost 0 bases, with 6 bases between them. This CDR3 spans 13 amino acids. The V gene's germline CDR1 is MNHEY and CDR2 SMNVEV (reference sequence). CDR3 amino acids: CASSLRGSYEQYF. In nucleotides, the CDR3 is TGTGCCAGCAGTTTGCGGGGCTCCTACGAGCAGTACTTC.

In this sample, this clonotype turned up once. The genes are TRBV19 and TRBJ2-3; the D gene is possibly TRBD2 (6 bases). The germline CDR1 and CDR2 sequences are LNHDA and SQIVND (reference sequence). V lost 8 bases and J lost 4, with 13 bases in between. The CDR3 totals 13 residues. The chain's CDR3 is CASQEGPADTQYF. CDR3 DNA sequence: TGTGCCAGTCAGGAGGGCCCCGCAGATACGCAGTATTTT.

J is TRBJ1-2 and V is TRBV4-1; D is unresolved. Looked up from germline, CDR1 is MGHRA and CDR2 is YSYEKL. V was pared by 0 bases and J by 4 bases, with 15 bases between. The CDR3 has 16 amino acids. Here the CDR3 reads CASSQDRGLRSYGYTF. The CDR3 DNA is TGCGCCAGCAGCCAAGATCGAGGTCTAAGGAGCTATGGCTACACCTTC.

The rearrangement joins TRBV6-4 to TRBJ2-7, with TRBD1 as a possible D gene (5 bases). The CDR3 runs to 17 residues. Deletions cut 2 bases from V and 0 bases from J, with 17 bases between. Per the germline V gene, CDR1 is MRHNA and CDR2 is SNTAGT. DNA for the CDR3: TGTGCCAGCAGTGACGGGGCCATGGGCGGCTACTCCTACGAGCAGTACTTC. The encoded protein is CASSDGAMGGYSYEQYF.

For the CDR3, the DNA is TGCAGTGCTAGCCCGGGACACGCGAACACCGGGGAGCTGTTTTTT. Its protein is CSASPGHANTGELFF. This chain joins TRBV20-1 and TRBJ2-2, with a weak D call TRBD1 (6 bases). The CDR3 is 15 amino acids. Germline loops: CDR1 DFQATT, CDR2 SNEGSKA (reference sequence). V lost 3 bases, J lost 0 bases, and 11 bases lay in between.

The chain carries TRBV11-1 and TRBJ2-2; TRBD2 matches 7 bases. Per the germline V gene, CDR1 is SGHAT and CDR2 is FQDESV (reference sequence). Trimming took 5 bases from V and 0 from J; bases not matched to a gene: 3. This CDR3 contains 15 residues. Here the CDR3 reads CASSPRGANTGELFF. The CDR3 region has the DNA TGTGCCAGCAGCCCTCGGGGGGCGAACACCGGGGAGCTGTTTTTT. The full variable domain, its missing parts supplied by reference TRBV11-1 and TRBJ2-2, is EAEVAQSPRYKITEKSQAVAFWCDPISGHATLYWYRQILGQGPELLVQFQDESVVDDSQLPKDRFSAERLKGVDSTLKIQPAELGDSAMYLCASSPRGANTGELFFGEGSRLTVL.